The subject of this entry is one T cell receptor (beta chain). Its specificity is not known. The sample originates from a study of CXCR3-negative and CXCR3-positive naive CD8 T cells. Study-level findings and limits: CXCR3 expression partially decreased after cryopreservation; most assays used fresh PBMCs. In both naive subsets diversity was comparably high, whereas memory CD8+ cells showed much lower diversity. The TRBV-TRBJ usage of naive CXCR3-negative and CXCR3-positive cells was similar, but that of memory cells differed.

Per the germline V gene, CDR1 is SGHRS and CDR2 is YFSETQ. The CDR3 has 15 amino acids. The TRB cDNA libraries were prepared by 5' RACE with UMI labels. After re-calling the 5' RACE reads, TCRdb lists one entry per CDR3 protein, DNA absent. The sample holds some 28,000 distinct CDR3 sequences. This receptor was identified in a human donor in good health. Some clones in this sample may be carry-over from other donors' samples. The sample taken for sequencing was memory CD8+ T cells from blood. The chain has TRBV5-1 and TRBJ2-5; TCRdb returns TRBD1, unconfirmable since there is no DNA. CDR3 in amino acids: CASSPNRGSQETQYF.